Listed below are T cell receptor beta chains from one sample, sequenced in a study of blood T cell repertoires in COVID-19. Produced via immunoSEQ multiplex PCR; TCRdb's table is partial and in-frame only. This table has about 330,000 clones, more than 75% appearing once. Material: PBMCs or T cells enriched from blood (not recorded which). The origin of the receptors is a woman in her 30s who had recovered from COVID-19. Both conserved end residues are part of each CDR3. The D gene is left open where the match is weak. The size entry is marked missing in some rows and otherwise reads once, few, many or a size class.

>TRBJ2-5|TRBV7-9|-|-
CASSFWGDTGETQYF
TGTGCCAGCAGCTTTTGGGGGGATACGGGGGAGACCCAGTACTTC
>TRBJ2-3|TRBV9|-|TRBD1
CASSPYSGTGGTDTQYF
TGTGCCAGCAGCCCATATAGCGGGACAGGGGGCACAGATACGCAGTATTTT
>TRBJ1-1|TRBV14|-|-
CASSLSFTPGLDTEAFF
TGTGCCAGCAGCCTTTCCTTTACCCCAGGGTTGGACACTGAAGCTTTCTTT
>TRBJ1-2|TRBV28|once|-
CASSLAGQRGAYGYTF
TGTGCCAGCAGTTTAGCCGGACAGAGGGGAGCCTATGGCTACACCTTC
>TRBJ1-2|TRBV28|few|-
CASNGQSYGYTF
TGTGCCAGCAACGGACAGAGCTATGGCTACACCTTC
>TRBJ2-5|TRBV4-1|-|-
CASSHRPPGDSGKTQYF
TGCGCCAGCAGCCATAGACCCCCTGGGGATAGCGGTAAGACCCAGTACTTC
>TRBJ2-5|TRBV4-3|-|-
CASSQDWLRGLQETQYF
TGCGCCAGCAGCCAAGATTGGCTTAGGGGCCTCCAAGAGACCCAGTACTTC
>TRBJ2-5|TRBV21-1|-|-
CASSNSGVGETQYF
TGTGCCAGCAGCAATAGCGGGGTCGGAGAGACCCAGTACTTC
>TRBJ2-3|TRBV7-9|-|TRBD2
CASSLKGGLAYSDTQYF
TGTGCCAGCAGCCTAAAAGGGGGACTAGCGTATTCAGATACGCAGTATTTT
>TRBJ1-2|TRBV5-5|-|TRBD1
CASSTGQAIEHNGYTF
TGTGCCAGCAGCACAGGACAGGCCATAGAACACAATGGCTACACCTTC
>TRBJ1-4|TRBV7-9|-|TRBD1
CASSPTGTVNEKLFF
TGTGCCAGCAGCCCGACCGGGACAGTGAATGAAAAACTGTTTTTT
>TRBJ1-2|TRBV19|-|TRBD1
CASSTGTGTYGYTF
TGTGCCAGTAGCACCGGGACAGGGACCTATGGCTACACCTTC
>TRBJ1-4|TRBV29-1|few|-
CSVGYINEKLFF
TGCAGCGTTGGTTACATTAATGAAAAACTGTTTTTT
>TRBJ1-2|TRBV7-6|-|-
CASSPIPDGVDRTNYGYTF
TGTGCCAGCAGCCCCATTCCCGATGGAGTTGACAGAACTAACTATGGCTACACCTTC
>TRBJ2-1|TRBV6-5|-|-
CASSYAYGQFF
TGTGCCAGCAGTTACGCTTACGGGCAGTTCTTC
>TRBJ1-2|TRBV6-2/TRBV6-3|-|-
CASSYVGVGYGYTF
TGTGCCAGCAGTTACGTCGGGGTTGGGTATGGCTACACCTTC
>TRBJ1-5|TRBV30|-|-
CAWSPRMDQPQHF
TGTGCCTGGAGTCCGAGGATGGATCAGCCCCAGCATTTT
>TRBJ2-1|TRBV5-1|-|TRBD1
CASSPGTVYNEQFF
TGCGCCAGCAGCCCCGGGACAGTCTACAATGAGCAGTTCTTC
>TRBJ1-1|TRBV7-9|-|-
CASSLAVGRVAFF
TGTGCCAGCAGCTTAGCTGTAGGGCGGGTAGCTTTCTTT
>TRBJ2-1|TRBV7-9|few|-
CASSLGLGGDLDEQFF
TGTGCCAGCAGCTTAGGGTTAGGAGGGGATCTCGATGAGCAGTTCTTC
>TRBJ1-2|TRBV5-4|-|TRBD1
CASTSGPGQGINYGYTF
TGTGCCAGCACCTCCGGCCCCGGACAGGGGATTAACTATGGCTACACCTTC
>TRBJ1-2|TRBV7-2|-|TRBD1
CASSLNQQGARFGYTF
TGTGCCAGCAGCCTCAATCAACAGGGGGCGCGGTTCGGCTACACCTTC
>TRBJ1-5|TRBV28|few|-
CASSPGGLSNQPQHF
TGTGCCAGCAGTCCGGGAGGCCTTAGCAATCAGCCCCAGCATTTT
>TRBJ2-3|TRBV7-6|once|-
CASSLEHFGPSTDTQYF
TGTGCCAGCAGCTTAGAACATTTTGGCCCTAGCACAGATACGCAGTATTTT
>TRBJ2-1|TRBV20-1|-|-
CSALGGGEQFF
TGCAGTGCCCTAGGGGGGGGTGAGCAGTTCTTC
>TRBJ2-3|TRBV29-1|-|TRBD2
CSLRRTSSTDTQYF
TGCAGCTTACGTAGGACTAGCAGCACAGATACGCAGTATTTT
>TRBJ2-5|TRBV10-1|-|TRBD2
CASSESFLAGGKDETQYF
TGCGCCAGCAGTGAGTCGTTCCTAGCGGGGGGGAAGGATGAGACCCAGTACTTC
>TRBJ1-1|TRBV4-2|few|-
CASSPPGGHTEAFF
TGTGCCAGCAGCCCCCCCGGGGGGCACACTGAAGCTTTCTTT
>TRBJ1-1|TRBV11-2|-|-
CASSFQQSNTEAFF
TGTGCCAGCAGCTTCCAACAGTCTAACACTGAAGCTTTCTTT
>TRBJ2-7|TRBV5-1|-|TRBD1
CASSARTGDEQYF
TGCGCCAGCAGCGCCCGTACAGGGGACGAGCAGTACTTC
>TRBJ2-5|TRBV21-1|-|-
CASFRWSEETQYF
TGTGCCAGCTTCCGGTGGAGTGAAGAGACCCAGTACTTC
>TRBJ2-1|TRBV7-2|-|TRBD1
CASSLPPGGAYNEQFF
TGTGCCAGCAGCTTGCCGCCAGGGGGCGCCTACAATGAGCAGTTCTTC
>TRBJ1-4|TRBV5-4|-|-
CASSLARGEKLFF
TGTGCCAGCAGCTTGGCCCGGGGGGAAAAACTGTTTTTT
>TRBJ1-3|TRBV6-5|-|TRBD1
CASSVTGSGNTIYF
TGTGCCAGCAGCGTGACAGGGTCTGGAAACACCATATATTTT
>TRBJ2-5|TRBV3-1/TRBV3-2|-|-
CASSPLRETQYF
TGTGCCAGCAGCCCTCTCCGAGAGACCCAGTACTTC
>TRBJ1-2|TRBV7-2|-|TRBD1
CASSLNYRGPEGYTF
TGTGCCAGCAGCTTAAACTACAGGGGGCCGGAAGGCTACACCTTC
>TRBJ2-5|TRBV4-1|-|-
CASSLPSGEQGAQETQYF
TGCGCCAGCAGCCTCCCAAGCGGGGAGCAGGGGGCCCAAGAGACCCAGTACTTC
>TRBJ1-1|TRBV29-1|once|-
CSVRGGMGWNTEAFF
TGCAGCGTTCGAGGAGGGATGGGATGGAACACTGAAGCTTTCTTT
>TRBJ2-1|TRBV2|few|-
CASSGGSGYNEQFF
TGTGCCAGCAGTGGAGGGTCGGGCTACAATGAGCAGTTCTTC
>TRBJ2-3|TRBV4-1|-|-
CASSHPGLALDTQYF
TGCGCCAGCAGCCACCCGGGGCTAGCGTTGGATACGCAGTATTTT
>TRBJ2-1|TRBV9|-|TRBD2
CASSVGGGPYNEQFF
TGTGCCAGCAGCGTAGGCGGGGGGCCTTACAATGAGCAGTTCTTC
>TRBJ2-3|TRBV5-1|-|-
CASSLETGSTGDTQYF
TGCGCCAGCAGCTTGGAGACAGGCTCCACCGGGGATACGCAGTATTTT
>TRBJ2-6|TRBV18|-|-
CASSPRTSALSGANVLTF
TGTGCCAGCTCACCACGGACATCCGCCCTCTCTGGGGCCAACGTCCTGACTTTC
>TRBJ1-2|TRBV20-1|-|-
CSARSGYGYTF
TGCAGTGCTAGATCGGGGTATGGCTACACCTTC
>TRBJ1-6|TRBV7-2|-|-
CASALQPGNSPLHF
TGTGCCAGCGCCCTCCAGCCGGGGAATTCACCCCTCCACTTT
>TRBJ1-4|TRBV28|-|-
CASSSFRRGGTNEKLFF
TGTGCCAGCAGTTCCTTCCGAAGGGGGGGCACTAATGAAAAACTGTTTTTT
>TRBJ2-7|TRBV7-2|-|TRBD1
CASSAYRGRGYEQYF
TGTGCCAGCAGCGCGTACAGGGGGCGCGGGTACGAGCAGTACTTC
>TRBJ2-7|TRBV12-3/TRBV12-4|-|TRBD2
CASNQRGGEQYF
TGTGCCAGCAACCAGCGGGGGGGCGAGCAGTACTTC
>TRBJ2-7|TRBV5-6|once|TRBD1
CASSSRDRDSEQYF
TGTGCCAGCAGCTCCCGGGACAGGGATTCGGAGCAGTACTTC
>TRBJ1-6|TRBV20-1|-|-
CSASTQGLGNSPLHF
TGCAGTGCTAGTACCCAGGGCCTTGGTAATTCACCCCTCCACTTT
>TRBJ2-5|TRBV7-9|-|-
CASSYRVGTQYF
TGTGCCAGCAGTTACAGGGTTGGGACCCAGTACTTC
>TRBJ1-2|TRBV10-3|-|-
CASRTHGEEADYGYTF
TGTGCCAGCAGAACTCACGGGGAGGAGGCGGACTATGGCTACACCTTC
>TRBJ1-3|TRBV4-3|-|-
CASSPGFRSTIYF
TGCGCCAGCAGCCCAGGGTTTAGGTCCACCATATATTTT
>TRBJ1-2|TRBV11-2|few|-
CASSLEVDGYTF
TGTGCCAGCAGCTTAGAAGTAGATGGCTACACCTTC
>TRBJ2-7|TRBV5-1|-|-
CASSLGTPNSYEQYF
TGCGCCAGCAGCCTGGGGACACCCAATTCCTACGAGCAGTACTTC